The present TCR beta chain was sequenced within a study of blood T cell repertoires in COVID-19. On the study more broadly: From the United States, Italy and Spain came samples of acute and convalescent COVID-19. From T cells, B-cell-depleted T cells, or PBMCs came the material, which was cDNA or gDNA.

In the source study's methods: By means of reference gene primer amplification, nucleated cell counts were estimated. Sequenced by immunoSEQ multiplex PCR; TCRdb stores in-frame clones only, minus some. Clone size and V and J calls were adopted from that table, with D and trimming inferred from the DNA. The table has fewer than 75,000 clones, nearly 90% seen once. Trimming cost V 0 bases and J 2 bases, with 8 bases left between them. The CDR3 contains 15 residues. CDR1 and CDR2 (germline): MGHRA, YSYEKL. The receptor was isolated from a man in his sixties with acute or convalescent COVID-19. V usage is TRBV4-1 and J usage is TRBJ1-5; D uncertain. The sequenced material came from peripheral blood. CDR3 protein: CASSQDPGGNQPQHF. The CDR3 DNA sequence: TGCGCCAGCAGCCAAGATCCCGGGGGCAATCAGCCCCAGCATTTT.